Shown below are 14 T cell receptor beta chains from a single sample sequenced in a study of radiation and T cells in renal cell carcinoma. Time point here: baseline pretreatment blood. Treatment indicated: 15 Gy SBRT to primary tumor, nephrectomy 4 weeks later. Sequencing was performed with immunoSEQ multiplex PCR; in TCRdb, only in-frame clones are kept and a portion is missing. The top ten hold approximately 8.4% of the sample, which has 95,000 or so clones, approximately 86% seen once. Sequenced here: blood, sampled from a patient whose treatment included radiotherapy and nephrectomy. The receptor source for this set is a middle-aged man with renal cell carcinoma.

The chain combines TRBV10-3 with TRBJ1-1; D remains unclear. This CDR3 has 16 amino acids. Germline loops: CDR1 ENHRY, CDR2 SYGVKD. Trimming shortened V by 4 bases and J by 4 bases, and 19 bases separated the two germline ends. The CDR3 loop is CAISGSSPGRITEAFF. Written as DNA, the CDR3 is TGTGCCATCAGTGGGTCTAGTCCCGGGAGGATCACTGAAGCTTTCTTT.

This sequence joins TRBV6-7 and TRBJ1-1; TRBD1 matches at 10 bases. TRBV6-7 is identified as an open reading frame with a role that is uncertain. V shed 7 bases, J shed 0 bases, and the junction held 14 bases outside the gene matches. This CDR3 is built from 18 residues. The chain's CDR3 is CASTGSRDRGTMNTEAFF. Written as DNA, the CDR3 is TGTGCCAGCACGGGGAGCCGGGACAGGGGAACGATGAACACTGAAGCTTTCTTT.

This clone appeared a few times. The chain links TRBV11-2 to TRBJ1-1, with no clear D. CDR1 is SGHAT, CDR2 FQNNGV, per germline. With 3 bases removed from V and 6 bases from J, the gap between germline ends came to 17 bases. The CDR3 loop spans 15 amino acids. The CDR3, as DNA: TGTGCCAGCAGCTTTGTAAGGAACGTGGGTGCTGAAGCTTTCTTT. Its protein is CASSFVRNVGAEAFF.

V usage is TRBV7-9 and J usage is TRBJ2-7, with D possibly being TRBD2 (6 bases). V lost 11 bases and J lost 2, with 16 bases in between. Germline lookup yields CDR1 SEHNR and CDR2 FQNEAQ (reference sequence). This CDR3 spans 13 amino acids. The DNA of the CDR3 is TGTGCCGGGGAGGCAGACCGAGCCTACGAGCAGTACTTC. This codes for CAGEADRAYEQYF.

The CDR3 is CASSETRHATNEKLFF. The CDR3, as DNA: TGCGCCAGCAGCGAGACAAGACACGCAACTAATGAAAAACTGTTTTTT. The J gene is TRBJ1-4, the V gene TRBV5-1; D uncertain. The length of the CDR3 is 16 residues. Germline V CDR1 and CDR2: SGHRS, YFSETQ. V was trimmed by 4 bases and J by 0 bases, leaving 13 bases between them.

This rearrangement joins TRBV6-6 to TRBJ1-1; D is uncertain. The V gene lost 7 bases and the J gene lost 1 base, with 10 bases spanning the gap. Germline CDR1 and CDR2: MNHNY and SVGAGI (reference sequence). CDR3 length equals 13 residues. As DNA, the CDR3 is TGTGCCAGCAACCCGGCGGGGAACACTGAAGCTTTCTTT. Translation: CASNPAGNTEAFF.

In its sample, this clone was seen once. This rearrangement joins TRBV19 to TRBJ2-1; D might be TRBD1 (7 bases). The CDR3 consists of 15 residues. Germline V gives CDR1 LNHDA, CDR2 SQIVND (reference sequence). The V and J ends lost 1 base and 7 bases respectively, with 14 bases between them. CDR3 loop: CASSIVLTGRNEQFF. CDR3 DNA sequence: TGTGCCAGTAGTATAGTTCTGACAGGGAGGAATGAGCAGTTCTTC.

This clone was seen a single time. This chain links TRBV5-6 with TRBJ2-3; no reliable D call. Trimming shortened V by 3 bases and J by 6 bases, and 11 bases separated the two germline ends. Germline CDR1 and CDR2: SGHDT and YYEEEE. This CDR3 spans 13 amino acids. CDR3 loop: CASSSWVLDTQYF. The CDR3 bases are TGTGCCAGCAGCTCCTGGGTCCTGGATACGCAGTATTTT. The variable domain in full, with the rest retrieved from reference TRBV5-6 and TRBJ2-3, is DAGVTQSPTHLIKTRGQQVTLRCSPKSGHDTVSWYQQALGQGPQFIFQYYEEEERQRGNFPDRFSGHQFPNYSSELNVNALLLGDSALYLCASSSWVLDTQYFGPGTRLTVL.

The chain combines TRBV5-1 with TRBJ2-5; no definite D call. Trimming left V 0 bases short and J 4 bases short, with 13 bases between. CDR1 is SGHRS and CDR2 is YFSETQ in the germline V gene. This CDR3 spans 15 amino acids. CDR3 nucleotide sequence: TGCGCCAGCAGCTTGGGTTCGGGTAGGCGAGAGACCCAGTACTTC. Protein: CASSLGSGRRETQYF.

The chain recombines TRBV9 with TRBJ1-1; D gene ambiguous. Trimming pared 6 bases from V and 3 bases from J, leaving 18 bases between. Per germline, CDR1 SGDLS and CDR2 YYNGEE. The CDR3 totals 15 residues. CDR3 sequence: CASTTNPGSDTEAFF. The CDR3, as DNA: TGTGCCAGCACCACCAACCCCGGGTCGGACACTGAAGCTTTCTTT.

The V call is TRBV6-6, the J call TRBJ1-5, with D perhaps TRBD1 (5 bases). Germline values: CDR1 MNHNY, CDR2 SVGAGI (reference sequence). This CDR3 spans 14 amino acids. With 6 bases removed from V and 6 bases from J, the gap between germline ends came to 15 bases. This CDR3 reads CASRPSMGGQPQHF. Written as DNA, the CDR3 is TGTGCCAGCAGACCCAGCATGGGGGGTCAGCCCCAGCATTTT.

The chain carries TRBV25-1 and TRBJ2-1, with D perhaps matching TRBD1 (6 bases). Trimming took off 6 bases at V and 4 bases at J, with 16 bases between the two ends. This CDR3 has 15 amino acids. The germline CDR1 and CDR2 sequences are MGHDK and SYGVNS. The CDR3 DNA sequence: TGTGCCAGCAGAAAGACAGGCTCTAGATACAATGAGCAGTTCTTC. This gives the protein CASRKTGSRYNEQFF.

The chain recombines TRBV7-9 with TRBJ2-7, with D perhaps TRBD2 (5 bases). Trimming left V 5 bases short and J 0 bases short, with 14 bases between. CDR3 size: 15 residues. Germline loops: CDR1 SEHNR, CDR2 FQNEAQ (reference sequence). In nucleotides, the CDR3 is TGTGCCAGCAGCCTTCACCGGGATCACTCCTACGAGCAGTACTTC. Protein: CASSLHRDHSYEQYF. Supplemented by reference TRBV7-9 and TRBJ2-7, the full variable domain reads DTGVSQNPRHKITKRGQNVTFRCDPISEHNRLYWYRQTLGQGPEFLTYFQNEAQLEKSRLLSDRFSAERPKGSFSTLEIQRTEQGDSAMYLCASSLHRDHSYEQYFGPGTRLTVT.

This rearrangement joins TRBV29-1 to TRBJ2-1; D remains ambiguous. The CDR3 extends over 12 amino acids. Germline lookup yields CDR1 SQVTM and CDR2 ANQGSEA. The ends were cut back, 8 bases at V and 0 bases at J, with 8 bases in the middle. CDR3 protein: CSIHVSYNEQFF. The DNA for the CDR3 is TGCAGCATCCATGTCTCCTACAATGAGCAGTTCTTC.